These 28 T cell receptor beta chains were all obtained from the same sample, sequenced in a study of tumor-infiltrating lymphocytes in primary liver carcinoma. In addition to blood RNA drawn from unsorted whole blood, germline DNA was extracted. The investigators made TCR beta cDNA from approximately 0.5 ug total RNA, using a constant-region primer. ARM-PCR was slightly modified, and three nested multiplex PCR rounds with it gave rise to the TCR beta libraries. The two initial PCR rounds, about 9 cycles each, used TRBV1-TRBV30 forward and C-beta reverse primers. One entry per CDR3 protein, called by TCRdb with MiXCR from the multiplex PCR reads. The sample consists of about 330,000 distinct CDR3 sequences, 65% of them appearing once. Sequencing was performed on peripheral blood. The source of these receptors is a man aged 35-49 years with primary liver carcinoma and hepatitis B virus infection.

This clonotype was seen at least ten times. The V gene is TRBV10-1, the J gene TRBJ2-5, with D tentatively TRBD1 (6 bases). The CDR3 sequence is 14 residues long. V lost 0 bases and J 2 bases, leaving 7 bases between the germline ends. Germline V lookup: CDR1 WNHNN, CDR2 SYGVQD (reference sequence). Here the CDR3 DNA reads TGCGCCAGCAGTGAGTCTACAGGGCAAGAGACCCAGTACTTC. Translation: CASSESTGQETQYF.

For this clonotype: A junction end diverges from the germline sequence, so it may reflect a read error. This chain connects TRBV11-2 to TRBJ1-5, with D possibly matching TRBD1 (5 bases). The CDR3 is made up of 15 amino acids. CDR1 and CDR2 (germline): SGHAT, FQNNGV. Written as DNA, the CDR3 is TGTGTCAGCAGCTTAGATCAGGCAGGGAATCAGCCCCAGCATTTT. Translating it yields CVSSLDQAGNQPQHF.

The chain couples TRBV4-3 to TRBJ2-1; D is uncertain. Germline CDR1 is LGHNA and CDR2 is YSLEER. The CDR3 sequence is 14 residues long. CDR3 region: CTTSQGISYNEQFF. In DNA form, the CDR3 reads TGCACCACCAGCCAAGGGATCTCCTACAATGAGCAGTTCTTC.

The chain is built from TRBV6-1 and TRBJ2-7; D is undetermined. Germline CDR1 and CDR2: MNHNS and SASEGT. V lost 7 bases and J 3 bases, leaving 16 bases between the germline ends. The CDR3 runs 14 residues. The DNA of the CDR3 is TGTGCCAGCACTGGACGGCGTGATGGCTACGAGCAGTACTTC. This encodes CASTGRRDGYEQYF.

The chain is built from TRBV11-2 and TRBJ2-3, with D hard to call. The length of the CDR3 is 16 residues. The germline CDR1 and CDR2 sequences are SGHAT and FQNNGV. V was clipped by 2 bases and J by 6 bases, with 18 bases between them. The CDR3 DNA reads TGTGCCAGCAGCTTAAAGGTTGCCTTCTATTCGGATACGCAGTATTTT. Encoded protein: CASSLKVAFYSDTQYF.

The sample holds many counts of this clonotype. The V gene is TRBV11-1, the J gene TRBJ2-7; TRBD1 matches 7 bases. The V gene's germline CDR1 is SGHAT and CDR2 FQDESV (reference sequence). Losses at the gene ends were 0 bases for V and 6 bases for J; bases not matched to a gene: 8. The CDR3 spans 15 residues. CDR3 sequence (DNA): TGTGCCAGCAGCTTAGCCCCGGGACAGCAAACCGAGCAGTACTTC. Protein: CASSLAPGQQTEQYF.

On this clonotype itself: A junction boundary mismatches the germline segment, possibly from a read error. The chain recombines TRBV6-5 with TRBJ2-1, with D maybe TRBD1 (6 bases). Germline V gene lookup returns CDR1 MNHEY and CDR2 SVGAGI. The CDR3 is 17 residues long. CDR3 sequence (DNA): TGTGCCAGCAGTCTCAGACAGGCAACCTCCTCCTACAGTGAGCAGTTCTTC. Translated: CASSLRQATSSYSEQFF.

Details on this clonotype: An end of the junction differs from the germline gene, which may be a read error. This rearrangement joins TRBV24-1 to TRBJ2-1; D is ambiguous. Germline V gives CDR1 KGHDR, CDR2 SFDVKD. The CDR3 covers 12 residues. The CDR3, as DNA: TGTGCCACTCAGAGTCCCTACAATGAGGAGTTCTTC. Its protein product is CATQSPYNEEFF.

Points on this clonotype: Compared with germline, one end of the junction differs, possibly owing to a read error. The rearrangement links TRBV12-3 or TRBV12-4 to TRBJ2-3, with 7 bases fitting TRBD2. The CDR3 spans 16 residues. The CDR3 bases are TGTGCCAACAGTCCAGGGCAGGAGACTAGCACAGATACTCATTATTTT. Encoded protein: CANSPGQETSTDTHYF.

This clonotype was observed many times. CDR3 nucleotide sequence: TGTGCCAGCAGTTACCCCTTCACCGGGACTAGCGGGGCCAGCCAGGAGACCCAGTACTTC. Its translation is CASSYPFTGTSGASQETQYF. This rearrangement joins TRBV6-6 to TRBJ2-5, with 13 bases that match TRBD2. The V and J ends lost 2 bases and 5 bases, in that order; junction bases with no gene match: 17. Per germline, CDR1 MNHNY and CDR2 SVGAGI (reference sequence). The CDR3 is made up of 20 amino acids.

This clonotype was picked up many times. The V gene is TRBV6-2 or TRBV6-3, the J gene TRBJ2-2; 12 nucleotides match TRBD2. Germline CDR1 is MNHEY and CDR2 is SVGEGT. The length of the CDR3 is 18 residues. V lost 5 bases and J lost 7; bases outside the gene matches: 14. This chain's CDR3 is CASSPQRLAGVDHGELFF. The CDR3 DNA is TGTGCCAGCAGTCCCCAACGACTAGCGGGAGTCGATCACGGGGAGCTGTTTTTT.

About this clonotype itself: The junction and the germline gene differ at one end; a read error may be behind it. The chain uses TRBV6-5 and TRBJ2-3; TRBD1 matches at 8 bases. Germline loops: CDR1 MNHEY, CDR2 SVGAGI. CDR3 length: 13 amino acids. In nucleotides, the CDR3 is TGTGCCATCAGTAAGCAGGGGGCAGATACGCAGTGTTTT. Its translation is CAISKQGADTQCF.

This chain joins TRBV6-2 or TRBV6-3 and TRBJ2-7; tentatively, D is TRBD1 or TRBD2 (5 bases each). The V gene lost 6 bases and the J gene lost 0 bases, with 18 bases spanning the gap. The germline V gene encodes CDR1 MNHEY and CDR2 SVGEGT. The CDR3 is made up of 16 amino acids. The CDR3 bases are TGTGCCAGCAGCCAGATGGGACGGACGTCCTCCTACGAGCAGTACTTC. It translates to CASSQMGRTSSYEQYF.

In regard to this clonotype: At one end, the junction sequence differs from germline, possibly due to a read error. The J gene is TRBJ1-5, the V gene TRBV11-2, with D unclear. CDR3 length: 14 residues. Germline values: CDR1 SGHAT, CDR2 FQNNGV. The CDR3 region is CASSLGLGNQPQLF. CDR3 nucleotide sequence: TGTGCCAGCAGCTTAGGGCTGGGTAATCAGCCCCAGCTTTTT.

For the CDR3, the DNA is TGCAGTGCTAGGAGTTGGAGCGGAGAGACCCAGTACTTC. Protein: CSARSWSGETQYF. The chain couples TRBV20-1 to TRBJ2-5; D may be TRBD2 (5 bases). This CDR3 is built from 13 residues. Germline-derived CDR1 and CDR2 are DFQATT and SNEGSKA (reference sequence). The V end lost 3 bases, the J end lost 4 bases, and 12 bases lay between the germline ends.

J is TRBJ2-7 and V is TRBV11-2; no reliable D call. The length of the CDR3 is 15 residues. CDR1 SGHAT and CDR2 FQNNGV come from the germline V gene. Deletions cut 5 bases from V and 2 bases from J, with 16 bases between. As DNA, the CDR3 is TGTGCCAGCAGCCAAGGTACATGGATAACCTACGAGCAGTACTTC. Protein sequence: CASSQGTWITYEQYF.

This clonotype was detected ten times or more. This chain links TRBV12-3 or TRBV12-4 with TRBJ2-2; D tentatively fits TRBD1 or TRBD2 (6 bases each). This CDR3 has 14 amino acids. V was trimmed by 5 bases and J by 7 bases, leaving 14 bases between them. Here the CDR3 reads CASSPTGAGGELFF. CDR3 sequence (DNA): TGTGCCAGCAGTCCTACGGGGGCGGGCGGGGAGCTGTTTTTT.

Notes on this clonotype: Sequence at one end of the junction differs from germline and may be a read error. V and J are TRBV11-2 and TRBJ2-2; a possible D gene is TRBD2 (6 bases). The CDR3 runs 14 residues. Germline V gives CDR1 SGHAT, CDR2 FQNNGV. CDR3 loop: CASSLAGGAGELLF. The CDR3 DNA is TGTGCCAGCAGTTTAGCTGGAGGGGCCGGGGAGCTGCTTTTT.

On this clonotype itself: Sequence at one end of the junction differs from germline and may be a read error. The chain recombines TRBV12-3 or TRBV12-4 with TRBJ2-7; a possible D gene is TRBD2 (6 bases). The CDR3 is made up of 15 amino acids. The CDR3: CVSSPGTLSSYEQYF. CDR3 bases: TGTGTCAGCAGTCCTGGGACTCTGAGCTCCTACGAGCAGTACTTC.

The rearrangement links TRBV20-1 to TRBJ2-7; 7 bases line up with TRBD2. Germline CDR1 DFQATT, CDR2 SNEGSKA (reference sequence). This CDR3 has 13 amino acids. With V trimmed by 2 bases and J by 4 bases, 5 bases remained unmatched. CDR3 loop: CSARPAGPYEQYF. The CDR3, as DNA: TGCAGTGCTAGACCAGCGGGACCTTACGAGCAGTACTTC.

This clonotype was detected ten times or more. CDR3 amino acids: CASSLGQGETQYF. DNA for the CDR3: TGTGCCAGCAGCCTGGGACAGGGTGAGACCCAGTACTTC. J is TRBJ2-5 and V is TRBV6-5, with 9 bases identical to TRBD1. There are 13 residues in the CDR3. After removal of 6 bases from V and 5 bases from J, the junction contained 4 bases not matched to a gene. In germline, CDR1 is MNHEY, CDR2 SVGAGI.

To note about this clonotype: A read error may be the cause here, since a much bigger clone is one base away. The CDR3, as DNA: TGTGCCGGCAGGCCCAGGGGATCTGGGGCCAACGTCCTGACTTTC. Translated: CAGRPRGSGANVLTF. V and J are TRBV6-2 or TRBV6-3 and TRBJ2-6; D perhaps matches TRBD1 (6 bases). CDR3 length equals 15 residues. Germline V gene data show CDR1 as MNHEY and CDR2 as SVGEGT.

The V call is TRBV7-9, the J call TRBJ2-5; D not resolved. The germline V gene has CDR1 SEHNR and CDR2 FQNEAQ (reference sequence). CDR3 length: 13 residues. Trimming took 2 bases from V and 3 from J, leaving 7 bases between them. CDR3 protein: CASSLISKETQYF. CDR3 in DNA: TGTGCCAGCAGCTTAATCAGCAAAGAGACCCAGTACTTC. Full variable domain (outside the CDR3, taken from reference TRBV7-9 and TRBJ2-5): DTGVSQNPRHKITKRGQNVTFRCDPISEHNRLYWYRQTLGQGPEFLTYFQNEAQLEKSRLLSDRFSAERPKGSFSTLEIQRTEQGDSAMYLCASSLISKETQYFGPGTRLLVL.

Comments on this clonotype: Mismatch with germline at one junction end may stem from a read error. The rearrangement links TRBV11-1 to TRBJ2-2; TRBD2 is a possible D gene (6 bases). The germline gives CDR1 SGHAT, CDR2 FQDESV (reference sequence). The CDR3 loop spans 15 amino acids. CDR3 nucleotide sequence: TGTGCCAGCAGCCCGGTGGGGGGAATTATTGGGGAGCTGTGTTTT. Protein product: CASSPVGGIIGELCF.

This clonotype has just one count. A much larger clone sits a single nucleotide away, making a read error possible. This rearrangement joins TRBV12-3 or TRBV12-4 to TRBJ2-1, with D possibly being TRBD2 (6 bases). The CDR3 is made up of 16 amino acids. The CDR3 DNA sequence: TGTGTCAGCAGTTTAGCGGAAGTGCTACTTGGCAATGAGCAGTTCTTC. It translates to CVSSLAEVLLGNEQFF.

The rearrangement links TRBV28 to TRBJ2-7; D gene ambiguous. The V gene lost 2 bases and the J gene lost 3 bases, with 5 bases spanning the gap. Germline CDR1 MDHEN, CDR2 SYDVKM. The CDR3 runs 12 residues. The CDR3 DNA sequence: TGTGCCAGCAGTTTACTACACTACGAGCAGTACTTC. Protein product: CASSLLHYEQYF.

Comments on this clonotype: Just one base apart from a much larger clone, this may be a read error. The chain uses TRBV10-3 and TRBJ1-5; unclear D gene. Per the germline V gene, CDR1 is ENHRY and CDR2 is SYGVKD. There are 15 residues in the CDR3. The chain's CDR3 is CTISEGTASNQPQHF. DNA of the CDR3: TGTACCATCAGTGAGGGAACGGCTAGCAATCAGCCCCAGCATTTT.

The J gene is TRBJ2-7, the V gene TRBV7-9; D possibly matches TRBD1 or TRBD2 (5 bases each). The germline V and J ends were trimmed by 4 bases and 2 bases, with 15 bases remaining between them. This CDR3 has 15 residues. Germline V lookup: CDR1 SEHNR, CDR2 FQNEAQ (reference sequence). CDR3 residues: CASSSNRDRTYEQYF. CDR3 sequence (DNA): TGTGCCAGCAGCTCGAACCGGGACCGAACCTACGAGCAGTACTTC.